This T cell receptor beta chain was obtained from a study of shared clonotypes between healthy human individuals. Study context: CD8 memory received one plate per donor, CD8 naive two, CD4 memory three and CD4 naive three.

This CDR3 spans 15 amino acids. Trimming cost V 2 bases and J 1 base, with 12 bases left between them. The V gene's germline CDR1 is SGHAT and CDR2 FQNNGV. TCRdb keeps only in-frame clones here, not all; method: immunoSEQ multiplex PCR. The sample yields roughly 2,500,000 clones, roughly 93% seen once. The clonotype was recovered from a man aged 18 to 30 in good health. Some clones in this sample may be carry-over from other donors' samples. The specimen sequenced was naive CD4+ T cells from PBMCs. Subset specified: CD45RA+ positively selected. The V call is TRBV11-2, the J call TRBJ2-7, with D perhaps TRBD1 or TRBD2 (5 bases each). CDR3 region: CASSLLTGGSYEQYF. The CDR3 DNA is TGTGCCAGCAGCTTATTAACTGGGGGTTCCTACGAGCAGTACTTC.